Listed here are 14 T cell receptor beta chains from one sample, sequenced in a study of identical twins. TCRdb re-analysed the 5' RACE reads in MiXCR, keeping a single row per CDR3 protein. The sample lists under 450,000 distinct CDR3 sequences, approximately 17% occurring once. What was sequenced was naive T cells sorted from blood. The receptors derive from a man aged 50 or older in good health.

This clonotype was seen only a few times. V is TRBV28 and J is TRBJ2-2; D remains ambiguous. With 6 bases removed from V and 8 bases from J, the gap between germline ends came to 7 bases. The germline V gene has CDR1 MDHEN and CDR2 SYDVKM. The length of the CDR3 is 11 residues. The CDR3 coding sequence is TGTGCCAGCAGCTTGGATGGGGAGCTGTTTTTT. Translation: CASSLDGELFF. Using reference TRBV28 and TRBJ2-2 for the parts outside the CDR3, the full variable domain is DVKVTQSSRYLVKRTGEKVFLECVQDMDHENMFWYRQDPGLGLRLIYFSYDVKMKEKGDIPEGYSVSREKKERFSLILESASTNQTSMYLCASSLDGELFFGEGSRLTVL.

This clonotype appeared many times. The rearrangement joins TRBV28 to TRBJ2-7; tentatively, D is TRBD2 (6 bases). Trimming removed 10 bases at V and 0 bases at J, with 7 bases between. This CDR3 region has 11 residues. CDR1 is MDHEN, CDR2 SYDVKM, per germline. The CDR3 region is CATGGSYEQYF. The CDR3 DNA is TGTGCCACCGGGGGCTCCTACGAGCAGTACTTC. The entire variable domain, with the rest obtained from reference TRBV28 and TRBJ2-7, is as follows: DVKVTQSSRYLVKRTGEKVFLECVQDMDHENMFWYRQDPGLGLRLIYFSYDVKMKEKGDIPEGYSVSREKKERFSLILESASTNQTSMYLCATGGSYEQYFGPGTRLTVT.

The rearrangement uses TRBV20-1 and TRBJ1-1; no reliable D call. CDR1 and CDR2 (germline): DFQATT, SNEGSKA (reference sequence). This CDR3 contains 13 residues. V was clipped by 7 bases and J by 4 bases, with 16 bases between them. The CDR3: CSGGEGVGTEAFF. In DNA, the CDR3 is TGCAGTGGGGGAGAGGGCGTCGGCACTGAAGCTTTCTTT.

V usage is TRBV4-1 and J usage is TRBJ2-7, with 9 bases lining up with TRBD1. J lost 6 bases, V lost 4 bases, and 7 bases had no gene match. Germline V lookup: CDR1 MGHRA, CDR2 YSYEKL. The CDR3 contains 14 residues. CDR3 region: CASSLRTGVPEQYF. CDR3 DNA sequence: TGCGCCAGCAGCCTAAGGACAGGGGTACCCGAGCAGTACTTC.

The chain joins TRBV5-6 to TRBJ2-7; 8 nucleotides line up with TRBD1. V shed 1 base and J 2 bases; nucleotides not matched to a gene: 5. This CDR3 has 15 amino acids. Germline CDR1 is SGHDT and CDR2 is YYEEEE. Here the CDR3 DNA reads TGTGCCAGCAGCTTGCCGGGACAGGCGACCTACGAGCAGTACTTC. The encoded protein is CASSLPGQATYEQYF. The whole variable domain, remainder taken from reference TRBV5-6 and TRBJ2-7, is DAGVTQSPTHLIKTRGQQVTLRCSPKSGHDTVSWYQQALGQGPQFIFQYYEEEERQRGNFPDRFSGHQFPNYSSELNVNALLLGDSALYLCASSLPGQATYEQYFGPGTRLTVT.

This clonotype has a handful of counts. The V call is TRBV9, the J call TRBJ2-7, with TRBD2 identical over 10 bases. Per the germline V gene, CDR1 is SGDLS and CDR2 is YYNGEE. The CDR3 has 15 residues. With 0 bases clipped from V and 5 bases from J, the junction kept 5 bases outside the gene matches. The CDR3 is CASSVASGSFDEQYF. CDR3 bases: TGTGCCAGCAGCGTAGCTAGCGGGAGTTTCGACGAGCAGTACTTC.

This clonotype was seen ten or more times. The chain carries TRBV29-1 and TRBJ2-7, with 7 positions matching TRBD1. V gave up 0 bases and J gave up 4 bases; unmatched junction bases: 3. The CDR3 length is 13 residues. Looked up from germline, CDR1 is SQVTM and CDR2 is ANQGSEA. The CDR3 coding sequence is TGCAGCGTTGAAGAGAGGGGACAGTACGAGCAGTACTTC. Protein product: CSVEERGQYEQYF.

This clonotype showed up many times. The CDR3 protein is CASSSTVANTEAFF. The CDR3 DNA reads as TGTGCCAGCAGCTCTACAGTAGCGAACACTGAAGCTTTCTTT. This chain links TRBV7-9 with TRBJ1-1; D remains ambiguous. The CDR3 is made up of 14 amino acids. Germline V gene sequence: CDR1 SEHNR, CDR2 FQNEAQ (reference sequence). The V gene lost 4 bases and the J gene lost 1 base, with 10 bases spanning the gap.

The chain links TRBV20-1 to TRBJ2-5; the D gene is possibly TRBD2 (6 bases). The CDR3 loop spans 13 amino acids. V was cut by 1 base and J by 7 bases, with 13 bases left in between. Germline values: CDR1 DFQATT, CDR2 SNEGSKA (reference sequence). The CDR3 region is CSARGLSGGTQYF. In DNA, the CDR3 is TGCAGTGCTAGAGGTCTCTCCGGGGGGACCCAGTACTTC.

This clonotype has a handful of counts. The chain joins TRBV5-1 to TRBJ2-5; TRBD2 might be the D (6 bases). The length of the CDR3 is 14 residues. V was cut by 4 bases and J by 5 bases, with 15 bases left in between. Germline CDR1 is SGHRS and CDR2 is YFSETQ. Written as DNA, the CDR3 is TGCGCCAGCAGCGGTACTAGCTCCATGGAGACCCAGTACTTC. As protein: CASSGTSSMETQYF.

In the case of this clonotype: One end of the junction fails to match germline, which may point to a read error. The chain couples TRBV11-2 to TRBJ2-7; no reliable D call. Germline values: CDR1 SGHAT, CDR2 FQNNGV. The CDR3 covers 14 residues. The CDR3 here is CASSPDIYSCEQYF. CDR3 DNA: TGTGCCAGCAGCCCCGACATATACTCCTGCGAGCAGTACTTC.

The chain has TRBV12-3 or TRBV12-4 and TRBJ2-5; the D gene is possibly TRBD2 (5 bases). V was clipped by 6 bases and J by 4 bases, with 18 bases between them. The CDR3 consists of 15 residues. The CDR3 nucleotides are TGTGCCAGCAGCCGAACCCTAGCTCCCCCAGAGACCCAGTACTTC. Translated: CASSRTLAPPETQYF.

The rearrangement joins TRBV7-9 to TRBJ2-3; D is ambiguous. There are 17 residues in the CDR3. Germline CDR1 is SEHNR and CDR2 is FQNEAQ (reference sequence). The germline V and J ends were trimmed by 4 bases and 0 bases, with 17 bases remaining between them. The CDR3 region has the DNA TGTGCCAGCAGCTCTCAACGGCTAGGTAAAAGCACAGATACGCAGTATTTT. This codes for CASSSQRLGKSTDTQYF.

The chain employs TRBV27 and TRBJ2-2; TRBD2 might be the D (6 bases). Trimming removed 7 bases from V and 1 base from J, with 10 bases in between. CDR3 length: 14 residues. Germline loops: CDR1 MNHEY, CDR2 SMNVEV (reference sequence). CDR3 loop: CASTAGWNTGELFF. For the CDR3, the DNA is TGTGCCAGCACCGCGGGGTGGAACACCGGGGAGCTGTTTTTT.